The TCR beta chain under discussion was sequenced for a study of long-term antiretroviral therapy in people with HIV. Investigators performed immunoSEQ version v3.0 at survey level. The method was immunoSEQ multiplex PCR; TCRdb's version includes in-frame clones alone and lacks a portion of them. Seen here are fewer than 30,000 clones, roughly 80% observed once, and the top ten hold about 5.7%. The V end was cut by 6 bases, the J end by 0 bases, with 9 bases between. Germline V gene lookup returns CDR1 SGHTA and CDR2 FQGNSA. This CDR3 is built from 13 residues. The TCR was taken from a young man with HIV. This chain uses TRBV7-2 with TRBJ2-7; no clear D gene. The material sequenced was unsorted PBMCs, taken 0.7 years before starting antiretroviral therapy. The CDR3 DNA is TGTGCCAGCAGTCGAGGCAGCTCCTACGAGCAGTACTTC. Protein sequence: CASSRGSSYEQYF.